Given below is one T cell receptor (beta chain) in context. Antigen unknown. Amplification of TCR beta CDR3 regions used RNA as the template. RT-PCR in the first round (using the HTBI primer set) targeted the TCR CDR3. Using its own MiXCR run on the multiplex PCR reads, TCRdb lists one record per CDR3 protein. The repertoire holds fewer than 800,000 distinct CDR3 sequences, with roughly 15% as singletons. Germline V gene sequence: CDR1 DFQATT, CDR2 SNEGSKA (reference sequence). This CDR3 has 14 residues. The trim removed 5 bases at V and 3 bases at J, leaving 4 bases unmatched. The data derive from a study of T cells in Graves' hyperthyroidism and ophthalmopathy. Study-wide points: Ophthalmopathy, as predicted by the model, came a median around 6.7 months after the prediction.

A lack of ophthalmopathy progression within 18 months defined stable Graves' hyperthyroidism. Sequencing was performed on blood. The TCR sequence derives from a man between 18 and 35 years old with Graves' hyperthyroidism. This rearrangement joins TRBV20-1 to TRBJ2-2, with 9 bases matching TRBD1. CDR3 loop: CSAGTGPYTGELFF. The CDR3 nucleotides read TGCAGTGCTGGGACAGGGCCCTACACCGGGGAGCTGTTTTTT.